The present T cell receptor beta chain was sequenced within a study of response to subunit inactivated influenza vaccine. Germline CDR1 reads LGHDT; CDR2 reads YNNKEL (reference sequence). The CDR3 loop spans 16 amino acids. V trimming: 1 base; J trimming: 4 bases; junction bases outside the gene matches: 3. Each CDR3 protein is one row after TCRdb ran MiXCR on the RT-PCR reads. The sample contains about 150,000 distinct CDR3 sequences, around a tenth of which appear only once. The chain is built from TRBV3-1 and TRBJ2-2; 10 bases fit TRBD2. The origin of this receptor is a man between 45 and 75 years old who received an inactivated influenza vaccine. The sample in question was CD8+ T cells sorted from PBMCs, obtained approximately 25 months after vaccination. The CDR3 DNA sequence: TGTGCCAGCAGCCAAGTACTAGCGGGAATCACCGGGGAGCTGTTTTTT. The encoded protein is CASSQVLAGITGELFF.